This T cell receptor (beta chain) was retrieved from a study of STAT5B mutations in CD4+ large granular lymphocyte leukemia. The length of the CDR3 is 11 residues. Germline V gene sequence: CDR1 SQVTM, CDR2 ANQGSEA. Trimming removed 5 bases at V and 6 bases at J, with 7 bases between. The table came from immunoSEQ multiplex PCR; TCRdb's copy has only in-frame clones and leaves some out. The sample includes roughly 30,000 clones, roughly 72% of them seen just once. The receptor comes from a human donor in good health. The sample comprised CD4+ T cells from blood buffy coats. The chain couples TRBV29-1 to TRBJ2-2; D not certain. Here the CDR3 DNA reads TGCAGCGTTAGTATGGCCGGGGAGCTGTTTTTT. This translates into CSVSMAGELFF.